This T cell receptor beta chain appears in the sequencing data of a study of blood T cell repertoires in COVID-19. Overall study: From T cells, B-cell-depleted T cells, or PBMCs came the material, which was cDNA or gDNA.

This clone was seen a single time. Trimming shortened V by 3 bases and J by 2 bases, and 8 bases separated the two germline ends. The CDR3 runs to 14 residues. Per germline, CDR1 SGHVS and CDR2 FNYEAQ. Measured with immunoSEQ multiplex PCR; TCRdb has only the in-frame clones, and not every one. In the table there are 150,000 to 200,000 clones, roughly four fifths of which are singletons. This clonotype originated in a man in his sixties with active or convalescent COVID-19. Sequenced material: peripheral blood. The chain recombines TRBV7-6 with TRBJ1-5; maybe TRBD1 (6 bases). CDR3 sequence (DNA): TGTGCCAGCAGCTTGAACAGGGGCAATCAGCCCCAGCATTTT. This gives the protein CASSLNRGNQPQHF.